This TCR beta chain was sequenced in a study of breast tumors, draining lymph nodes, adjacent tissues. Notes on the study in general: Tumor TCR diversity was below lymph nodes but above nontumor tissue.

Each CDR3 protein is one row after TCRdb ran MiXCR on the multiplex PCR reads. The sample includes about 270,000 distinct CDR3 sequences, around 31% of them seen just once. Germline assignment: CDR1 KGHDR and CDR2 SFDVKD. There are 14 residues in the CDR3. The V and J ends lost 9 bases and 9 bases respectively, with 20 bases between them. This clonotype occurred many times. Antigen specificity is unknown. The lymph nodes were axillary draining lymph nodes from breast cancer patients. Sequencing was carried out using axillary lymph node tissue. The TCR was taken from a female donor with breast cancer. Some clones in this sample may be carry-over from other donors' samples. The chain employs TRBV24-1 and TRBJ2-1; D is perhaps TRBD2 (6 bases). The CDR3: CATSKAEGTGEQFF. The CDR3 DNA reads as TGTGCCACCTCGAAGGCGGAGGGGACGGGTGAGCAGTTCTTC.